This TCR beta chain was found in a study of CD4 T cells in relation to SARS-CoV-2 and coronaviruses. Study at large: PBMCs were cultured with antigen for around nine days before TCR beta sequencing.

TCRdb's copy holds only in-frame clones and misses some; the assay was immunoSEQ multiplex PCR. The table records some 19,000 clones, 77% of them present only once. Study observations and caveats: The cross-reactivity analysis covered only spike protein, not other viral proteins.

As to this clone: As yet, its antigen is unknown.

CD4+ T cells from unexposed donors were obtained before the COVID-19 pandemic (2011-2018). CD4+ T cells were isolated from the cells after roughly 11 days of culture. The sample taken for sequencing was CD4+ T cells from PBMCs, cultured in vitro. The sequence was obtained from a human donor in good health.

This chain's CDR3 is CASSQDKHGFYNEQFF. The CDR3, as DNA: TGTGCCAGCAGCCAAGATAAGCACGGATTCTACAATGAGCAGTTCTTC. The genes are TRBV3-1 (or the pseudogene TRBV3-2) and TRBJ2-1, with D unclear. This CDR3 has 16 amino acids. Germline V gene data show CDR1 as LGHDT and CDR2 as YNNKEL (reference sequence). V was trimmed by 0 bases and J by 3 bases, leaving 12 bases between them.